The rows below give T cell receptor beta chains drawn from one sample of a study of T cell responses to AZD1222 COVID-19 vaccine. TCRdb's table, derived via immunoSEQ multiplex PCR, lists solely in-frame clones and lacks some. Of 150,000 to 160,000 clones detected, 90% to 95% appear once; the ten largest clones hold about 1.4%. Here the sequenced sample was peripheral blood, taken 28 days after the second AZD1222 dose. The receptors stem from an adult who received the AZD1222 COVID-19 vaccine. The CDR3 runs from the conserved cysteine through the conserved F or W.

v_gene: TRBV12-3/TRBV12-4
j_gene: TRBJ2-7
CDR3aa: CASSLYRVYEQYF

v_gene: TRBV3-1/TRBV3-2
j_gene: TRBJ2-1
CDR3aa: CASSQDLLAGDSSYNEQFF

v_gene: TRBV21-1
j_gene: TRBJ1-4
CDR3aa: CASSIPGRDRDEKLFF

v_gene: TRBV5-1
j_gene: TRBJ1-2
CDR3aa: CASSLGRQGAGGYTF

v_gene: TRBV6-5
j_gene: TRBJ2-7
CDR3aa: CASSSPSRDNSYEQYF

v_gene: TRBV9
j_gene: TRBJ1-6
CDR3aa: CASSVTPQGNNSPLHF

v_gene: TRBV18
j_gene: TRBJ1-1
CDR3aa: CASSPQEGNTEAFF

v_gene: TRBV28
j_gene: TRBJ2-5
CDR3aa: CASRRSVETQYF

v_gene: TRBV28
j_gene: TRBJ1-4
CDR3aa: CASGSGWEKLFF

v_gene: TRBV5-1
j_gene: TRBJ2-5
CDR3aa: CASSLRPAGKETQYF

v_gene: TRBV19
j_gene: TRBJ1-2
CDR3aa: CASSEQGNYGYTF

v_gene: TRBV29-1
j_gene: TRBJ2-1
CDR3aa: CSVEDPSGWYNEQFF

v_gene: TRBV30
j_gene: TRBJ2-2
CDR3aa: CAWGGVSLSTGELFF

v_gene: TRBV6-5
j_gene: TRBJ2-3
CDR3aa: CASSRTSADTQYF